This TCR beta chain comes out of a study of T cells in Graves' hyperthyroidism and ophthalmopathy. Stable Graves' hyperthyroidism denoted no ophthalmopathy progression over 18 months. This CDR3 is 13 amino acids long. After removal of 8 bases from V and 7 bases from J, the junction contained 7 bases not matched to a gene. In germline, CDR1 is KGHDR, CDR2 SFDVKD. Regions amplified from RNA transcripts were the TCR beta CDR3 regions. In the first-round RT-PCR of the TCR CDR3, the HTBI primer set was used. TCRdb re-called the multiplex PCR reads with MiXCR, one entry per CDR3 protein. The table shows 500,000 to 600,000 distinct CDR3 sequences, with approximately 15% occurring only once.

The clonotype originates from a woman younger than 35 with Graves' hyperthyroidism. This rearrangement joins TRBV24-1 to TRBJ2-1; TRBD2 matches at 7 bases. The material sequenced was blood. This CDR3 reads CATKGGRENEQFF. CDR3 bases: TGTGCCACCAAGGGCGGGAGAGAAAATGAGCAGTTCTTC.